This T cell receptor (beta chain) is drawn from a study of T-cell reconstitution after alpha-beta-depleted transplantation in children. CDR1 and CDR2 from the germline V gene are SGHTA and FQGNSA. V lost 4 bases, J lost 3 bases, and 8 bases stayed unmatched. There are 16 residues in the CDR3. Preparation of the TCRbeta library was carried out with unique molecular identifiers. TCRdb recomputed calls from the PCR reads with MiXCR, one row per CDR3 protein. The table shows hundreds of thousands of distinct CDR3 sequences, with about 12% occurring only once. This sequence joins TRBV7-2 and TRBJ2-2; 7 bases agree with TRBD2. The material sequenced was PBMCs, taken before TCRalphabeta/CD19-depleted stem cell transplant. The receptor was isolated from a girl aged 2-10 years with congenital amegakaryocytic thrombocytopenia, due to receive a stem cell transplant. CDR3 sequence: CASSSYLAEYTGELFF. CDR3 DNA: TGTGCCAGCAGCTCTTACCTAGCGGAGTACACCGGGGAGCTGTTTTTT.